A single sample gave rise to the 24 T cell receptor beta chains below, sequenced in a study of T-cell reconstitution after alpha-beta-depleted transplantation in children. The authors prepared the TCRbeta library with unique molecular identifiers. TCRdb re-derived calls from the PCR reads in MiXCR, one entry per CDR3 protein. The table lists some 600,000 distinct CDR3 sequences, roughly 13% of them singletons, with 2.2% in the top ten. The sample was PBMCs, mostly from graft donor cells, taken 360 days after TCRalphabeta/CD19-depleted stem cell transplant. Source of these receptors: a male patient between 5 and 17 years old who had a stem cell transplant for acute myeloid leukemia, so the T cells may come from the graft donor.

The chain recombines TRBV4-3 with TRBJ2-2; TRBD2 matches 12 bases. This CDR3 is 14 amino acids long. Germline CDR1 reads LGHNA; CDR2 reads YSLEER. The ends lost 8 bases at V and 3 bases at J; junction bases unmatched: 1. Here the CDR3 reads CASGTSGHTGELFF. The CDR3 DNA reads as TGCGCCAGCGGGACTAGCGGGCACACCGGGGAGCTGTTTTTT.

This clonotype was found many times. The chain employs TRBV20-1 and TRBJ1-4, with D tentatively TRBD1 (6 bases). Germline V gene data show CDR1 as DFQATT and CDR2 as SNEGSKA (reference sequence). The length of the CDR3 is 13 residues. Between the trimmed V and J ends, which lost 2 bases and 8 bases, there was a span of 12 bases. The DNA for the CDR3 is TGCAGTGCTAGATCCGGGGGCGTCGAAAAACTGTTTTTT. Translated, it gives CSARSGGVEKLFF.

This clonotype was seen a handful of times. The CDR3 nucleotides are TGTGCCAGCAGCTTAACGGCAGGGGGGATCAATCAGCCCCAGCATTTT. Protein product: CASSLTAGGINQPQHF. The rearrangement joins TRBV7-2 to TRBJ1-5, with 7 bases lining up with TRBD1. Germline loops: CDR1 SGHTA, CDR2 FQGNSA. CDR3 size: 16 residues. Unmatched junction bases numbered 7, after V lost 2 bases and J lost 3 bases.

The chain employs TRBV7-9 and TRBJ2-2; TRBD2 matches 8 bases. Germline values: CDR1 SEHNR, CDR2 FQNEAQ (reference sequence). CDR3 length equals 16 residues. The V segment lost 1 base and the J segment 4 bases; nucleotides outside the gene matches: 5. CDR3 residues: CASSLGGGLATGELFF. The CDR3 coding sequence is TGTGCCAGCAGCTTAGGGGGAGGACTAGCCACCGGGGAGCTGTTTTTT.

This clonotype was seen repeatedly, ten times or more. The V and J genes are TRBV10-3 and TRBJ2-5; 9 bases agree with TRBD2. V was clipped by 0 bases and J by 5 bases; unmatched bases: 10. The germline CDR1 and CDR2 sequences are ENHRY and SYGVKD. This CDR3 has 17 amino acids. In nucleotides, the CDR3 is TGTGCCATCAGTGAGTCCGCGGGAGGGCCCCTGAGGGAGACCCAGTACTTC. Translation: CAISESAGGPLRETQYF.

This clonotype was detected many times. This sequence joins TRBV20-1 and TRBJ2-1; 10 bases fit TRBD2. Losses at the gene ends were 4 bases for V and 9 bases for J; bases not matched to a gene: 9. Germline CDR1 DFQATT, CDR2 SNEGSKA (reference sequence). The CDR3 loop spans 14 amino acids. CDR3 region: CSAKGWTSGGEQFF. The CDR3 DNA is TGCAGTGCTAAAGGGTGGACTAGCGGAGGTGAGCAGTTCTTC.

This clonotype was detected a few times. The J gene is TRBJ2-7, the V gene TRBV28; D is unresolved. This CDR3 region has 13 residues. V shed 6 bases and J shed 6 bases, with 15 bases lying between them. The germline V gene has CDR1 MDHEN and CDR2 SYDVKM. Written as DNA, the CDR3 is TGTGCCAGCAGAAGCCCCTATCCGCCCGAGCAGTACTTC. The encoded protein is CASRSPYPPEQYF.

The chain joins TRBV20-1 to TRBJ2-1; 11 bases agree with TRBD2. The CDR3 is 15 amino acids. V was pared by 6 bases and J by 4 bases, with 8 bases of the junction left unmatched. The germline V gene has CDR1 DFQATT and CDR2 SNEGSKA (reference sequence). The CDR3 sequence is CSAEPLAGEYNEQFF. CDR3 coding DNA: TGCAGTGCGGAACCACTAGCGGGAGAATACAATGAGCAGTTCTTC.

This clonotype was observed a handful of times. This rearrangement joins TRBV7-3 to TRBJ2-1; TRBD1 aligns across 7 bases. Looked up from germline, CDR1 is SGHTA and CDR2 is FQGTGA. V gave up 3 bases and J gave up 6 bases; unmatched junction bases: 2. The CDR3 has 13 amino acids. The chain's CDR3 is CASSFRDSNEQFF. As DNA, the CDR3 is TGTGCCAGCAGCTTCCGGGACAGCAATGAGCAGTTCTTC.

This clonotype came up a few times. CDR3 residues: CASIGSGVRETGELFF. CDR3 nucleotides: TGTGCCAGTATAGGATCGGGAGTAAGGGAAACCGGGGAGCTGTTTTTT. V usage is TRBV6-2 or TRBV6-3 and J usage is TRBJ2-2; D may be TRBD2 (6 bases). Trimming cost V 9 bases and J 5 bases, with 22 bases left between them. The CDR3 consists of 16 residues. Germline V lookup: CDR1 MNHEY, CDR2 SVGEGT.

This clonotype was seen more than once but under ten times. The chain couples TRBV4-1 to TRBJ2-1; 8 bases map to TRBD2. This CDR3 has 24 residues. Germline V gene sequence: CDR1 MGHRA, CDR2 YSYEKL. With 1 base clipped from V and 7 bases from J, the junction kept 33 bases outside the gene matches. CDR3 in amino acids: CASSQVLQSVSGLVRVLEGNEQFF. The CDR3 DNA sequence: TGCGCCAGCAGCCAAGTTTTACAGTCAGTATCGGGACTAGTCAGGGTCCTCGAGGGTAATGAGCAGTTCTTC.

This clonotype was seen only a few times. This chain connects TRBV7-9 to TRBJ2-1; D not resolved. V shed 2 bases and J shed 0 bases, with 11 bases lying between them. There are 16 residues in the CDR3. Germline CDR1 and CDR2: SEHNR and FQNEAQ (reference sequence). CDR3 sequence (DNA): TGTGCCAGCAGCTTAAATACTTGGGGCTCCTACAATGAGCAGTTCTTC. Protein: CASSLNTWGSYNEQFF.

The DNA for the CDR3 is TGCAGCGCCCAGACTAGGGATACGAACACCGGGGAGCTGTTTTTT. Translating gives CSAQTRDTNTGELFF. The J gene is TRBJ2-2, the V gene TRBV29-1; a weak D match, TRBD2 (6 bases). The ends were cut back, 7 bases at V and 0 bases at J, with 15 bases in the middle. The CDR3 is 15 amino acids. Germline values: CDR1 SQVTM, CDR2 ANQGSEA.

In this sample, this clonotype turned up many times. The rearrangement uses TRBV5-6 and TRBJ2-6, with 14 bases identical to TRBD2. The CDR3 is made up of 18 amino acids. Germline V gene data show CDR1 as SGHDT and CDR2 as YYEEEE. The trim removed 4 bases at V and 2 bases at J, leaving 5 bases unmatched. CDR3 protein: CASSPGLAGVPGANVLTF. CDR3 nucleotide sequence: TGTGCCAGCAGCCCGGGACTAGCGGGAGTTCCTGGGGCCAACGTCCTGACTTTC.

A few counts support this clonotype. The DNA for the CDR3 is TGTGCCAGCAGTTTAGCAGTAATAGCGGGAGGCCACGGAGCCTCCTCCTACAATGAGCAGTTCTTC. Protein sequence: CASSLAVIAGGHGASSYNEQFF. The chain employs TRBV12-3 or TRBV12-4 and TRBJ2-1; 10 positions agree with TRBD2. The length of the CDR3 is 22 residues. V gave up 0 bases and J gave up 0 bases; unmatched junction bases: 17.

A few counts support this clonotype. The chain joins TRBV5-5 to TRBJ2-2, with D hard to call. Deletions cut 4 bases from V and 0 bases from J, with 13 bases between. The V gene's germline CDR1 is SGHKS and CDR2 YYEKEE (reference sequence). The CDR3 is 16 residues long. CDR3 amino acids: CASSRRWESNTGELFF. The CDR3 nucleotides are TGTGCCAGCAGCCGTAGGTGGGAATCGAACACCGGGGAGCTGTTTTTT.

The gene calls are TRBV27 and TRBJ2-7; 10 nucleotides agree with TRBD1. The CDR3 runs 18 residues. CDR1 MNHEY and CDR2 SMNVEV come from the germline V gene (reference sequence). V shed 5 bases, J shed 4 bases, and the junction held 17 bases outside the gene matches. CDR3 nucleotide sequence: TGTGCCAGCAGTCAAATACCTCGACAGGGGGCTTCACTTTACGAGCAGTACTTC. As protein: CASSQIPRQGASLYEQYF.

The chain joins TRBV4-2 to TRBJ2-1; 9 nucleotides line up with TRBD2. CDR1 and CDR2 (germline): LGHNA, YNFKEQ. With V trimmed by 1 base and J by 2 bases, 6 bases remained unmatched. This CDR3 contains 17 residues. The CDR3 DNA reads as TGTGCCAGCAGCCAAGGACTAGCGGAATCGACCTACAATGAGCAGTTCTTC. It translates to CASSQGLAESTYNEQFF.

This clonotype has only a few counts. The CDR3 nucleotides are TGCAGTGCAGGGACTTTCGTAGGGAGGACCGGGGAGCTGTTTTTT. Translating gives CSAGTFVGRTGELFF. The genes are TRBV20-1 and TRBJ2-2, with D tentatively TRBD2 (6 bases). The CDR3 contains 15 residues. Trimming pared 6 bases from V and 5 bases from J, leaving 19 bases between. Looked up from germline, CDR1 is DFQATT and CDR2 is SNEGSKA (reference sequence).

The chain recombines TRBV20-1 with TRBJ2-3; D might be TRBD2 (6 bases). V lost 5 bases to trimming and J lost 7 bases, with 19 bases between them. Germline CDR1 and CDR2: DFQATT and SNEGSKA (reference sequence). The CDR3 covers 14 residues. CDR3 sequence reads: CSAGLFGAGHTQYF. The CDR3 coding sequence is TGCAGTGCTGGACTATTCGGGGCTGGGCATACGCAGTATTTT.

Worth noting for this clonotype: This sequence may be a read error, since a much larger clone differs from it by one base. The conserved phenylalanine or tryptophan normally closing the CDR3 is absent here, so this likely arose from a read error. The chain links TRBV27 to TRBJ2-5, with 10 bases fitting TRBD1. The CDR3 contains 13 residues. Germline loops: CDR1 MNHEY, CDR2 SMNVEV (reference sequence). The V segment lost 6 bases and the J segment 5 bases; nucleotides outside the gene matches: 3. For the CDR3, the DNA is TGTGCCAGCAGGGGACAGGGGCGGGAGACCCAGTACTAC. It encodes CASRGQGRETQYY.

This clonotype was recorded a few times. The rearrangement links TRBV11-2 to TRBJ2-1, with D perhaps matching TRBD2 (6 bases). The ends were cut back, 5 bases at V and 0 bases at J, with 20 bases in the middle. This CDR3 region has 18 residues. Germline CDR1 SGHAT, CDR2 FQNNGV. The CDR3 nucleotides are TGTGCCAGCAGCGGGGGGAAGCTAGCTGTTAGCTCCTACAATGAGCAGTTCTTC. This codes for CASSGGKLAVSSYNEQFF.

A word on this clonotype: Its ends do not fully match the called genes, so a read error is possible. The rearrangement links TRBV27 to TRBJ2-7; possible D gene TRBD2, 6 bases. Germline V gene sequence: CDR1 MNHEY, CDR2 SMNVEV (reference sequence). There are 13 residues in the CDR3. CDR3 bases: TGTGCCAGCAGTACCCAGGAGGGCGGGACTTTCCCCTTC. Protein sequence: CASSTQEGGTFPF.

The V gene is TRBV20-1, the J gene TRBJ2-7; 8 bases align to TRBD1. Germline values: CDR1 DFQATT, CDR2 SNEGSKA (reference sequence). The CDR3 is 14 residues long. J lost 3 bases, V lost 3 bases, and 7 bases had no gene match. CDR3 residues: CSARTGATLYEQYF. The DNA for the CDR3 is TGCAGTGCTAGGACAGGGGCAACCCTCTACGAGCAGTACTTC.